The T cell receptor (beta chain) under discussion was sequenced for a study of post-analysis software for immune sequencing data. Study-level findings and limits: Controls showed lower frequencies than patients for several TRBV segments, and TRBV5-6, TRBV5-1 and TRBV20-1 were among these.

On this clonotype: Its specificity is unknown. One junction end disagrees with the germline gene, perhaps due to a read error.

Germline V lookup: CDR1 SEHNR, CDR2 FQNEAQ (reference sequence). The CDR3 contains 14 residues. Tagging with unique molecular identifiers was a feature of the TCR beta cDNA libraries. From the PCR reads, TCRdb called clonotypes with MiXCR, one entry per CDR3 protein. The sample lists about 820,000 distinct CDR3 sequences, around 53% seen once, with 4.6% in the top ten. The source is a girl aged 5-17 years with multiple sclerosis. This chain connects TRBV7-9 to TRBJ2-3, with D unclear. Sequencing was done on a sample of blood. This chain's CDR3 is CASSLAVSTDTQYF. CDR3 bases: TGTGCCAGCAGTTTAGCTGTAAGCACAGATACGCAGTATTTT.